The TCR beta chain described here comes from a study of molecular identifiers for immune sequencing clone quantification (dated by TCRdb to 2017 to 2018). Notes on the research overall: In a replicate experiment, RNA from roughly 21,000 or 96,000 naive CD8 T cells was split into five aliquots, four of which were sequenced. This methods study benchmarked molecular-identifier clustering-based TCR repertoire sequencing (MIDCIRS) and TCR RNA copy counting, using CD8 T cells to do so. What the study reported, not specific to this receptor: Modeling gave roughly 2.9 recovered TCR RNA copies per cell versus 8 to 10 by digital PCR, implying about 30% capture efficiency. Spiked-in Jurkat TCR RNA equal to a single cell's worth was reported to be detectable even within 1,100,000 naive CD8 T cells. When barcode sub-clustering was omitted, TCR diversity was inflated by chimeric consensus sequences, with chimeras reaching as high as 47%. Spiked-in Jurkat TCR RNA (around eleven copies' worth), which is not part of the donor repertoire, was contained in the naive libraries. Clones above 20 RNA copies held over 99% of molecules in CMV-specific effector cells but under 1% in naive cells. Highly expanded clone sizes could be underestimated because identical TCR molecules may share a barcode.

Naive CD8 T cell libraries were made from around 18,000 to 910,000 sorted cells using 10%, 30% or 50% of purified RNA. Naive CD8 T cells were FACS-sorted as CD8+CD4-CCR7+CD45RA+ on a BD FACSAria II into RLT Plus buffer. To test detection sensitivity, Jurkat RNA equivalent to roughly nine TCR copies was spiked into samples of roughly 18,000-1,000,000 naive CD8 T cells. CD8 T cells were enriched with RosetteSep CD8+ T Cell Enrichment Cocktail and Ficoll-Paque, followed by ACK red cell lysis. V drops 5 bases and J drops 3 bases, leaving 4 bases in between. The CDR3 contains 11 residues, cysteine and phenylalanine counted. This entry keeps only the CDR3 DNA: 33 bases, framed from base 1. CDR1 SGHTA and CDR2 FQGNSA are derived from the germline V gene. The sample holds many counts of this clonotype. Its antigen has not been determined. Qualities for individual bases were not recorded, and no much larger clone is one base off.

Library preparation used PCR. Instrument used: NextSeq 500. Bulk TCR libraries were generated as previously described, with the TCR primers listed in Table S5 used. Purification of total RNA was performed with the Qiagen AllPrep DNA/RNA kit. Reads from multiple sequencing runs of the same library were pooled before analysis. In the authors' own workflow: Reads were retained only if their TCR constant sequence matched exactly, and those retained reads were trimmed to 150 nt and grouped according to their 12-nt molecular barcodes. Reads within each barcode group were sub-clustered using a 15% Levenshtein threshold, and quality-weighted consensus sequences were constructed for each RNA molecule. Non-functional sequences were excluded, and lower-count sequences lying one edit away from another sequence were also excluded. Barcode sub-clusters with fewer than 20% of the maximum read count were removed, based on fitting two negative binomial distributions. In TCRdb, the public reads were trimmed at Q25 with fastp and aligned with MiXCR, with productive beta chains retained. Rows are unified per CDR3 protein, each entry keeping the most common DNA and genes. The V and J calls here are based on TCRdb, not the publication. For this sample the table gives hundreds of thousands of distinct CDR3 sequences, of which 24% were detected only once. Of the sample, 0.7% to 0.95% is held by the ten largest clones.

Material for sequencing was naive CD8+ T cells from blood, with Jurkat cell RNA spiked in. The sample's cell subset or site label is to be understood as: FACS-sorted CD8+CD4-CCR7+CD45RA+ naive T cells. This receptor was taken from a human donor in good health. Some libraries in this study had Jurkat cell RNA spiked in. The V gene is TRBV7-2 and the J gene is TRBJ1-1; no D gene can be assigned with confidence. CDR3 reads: CASSEHTEAFF. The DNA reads TGTGCCAGCAGCGAACACACTGAAGCTTTCTTT.